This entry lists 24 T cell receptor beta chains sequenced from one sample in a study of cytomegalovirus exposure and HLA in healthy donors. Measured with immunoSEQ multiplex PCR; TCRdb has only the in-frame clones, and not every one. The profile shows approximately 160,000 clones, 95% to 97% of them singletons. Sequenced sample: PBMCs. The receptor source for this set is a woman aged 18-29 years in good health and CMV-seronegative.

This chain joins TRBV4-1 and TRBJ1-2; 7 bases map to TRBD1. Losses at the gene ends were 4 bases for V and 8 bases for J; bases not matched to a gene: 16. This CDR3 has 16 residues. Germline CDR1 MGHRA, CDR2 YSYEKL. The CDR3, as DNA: TGCGCCAGCAGCCGATTATACCGCGACAGGGAAGGGGGCTACACCTTC. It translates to CASSRLYRDREGGYTF.

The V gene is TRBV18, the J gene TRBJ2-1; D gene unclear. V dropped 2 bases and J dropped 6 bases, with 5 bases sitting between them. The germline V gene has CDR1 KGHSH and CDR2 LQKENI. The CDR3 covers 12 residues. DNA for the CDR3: TGTGCCAGCTCACCAGCAGGCAATGAGCAGTTCTTC. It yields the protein CASSPAGNEQFF.

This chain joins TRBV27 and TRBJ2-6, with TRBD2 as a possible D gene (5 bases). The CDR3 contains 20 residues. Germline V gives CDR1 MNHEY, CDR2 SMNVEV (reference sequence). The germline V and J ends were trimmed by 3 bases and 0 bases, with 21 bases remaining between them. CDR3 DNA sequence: TGTGCCAGCAGTTTCTCATTGAGGGCCTCCTTGGGCTCTGGGGCCAACGTCCTGACTTTC. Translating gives CASSFSLRASLGSGANVLTF.

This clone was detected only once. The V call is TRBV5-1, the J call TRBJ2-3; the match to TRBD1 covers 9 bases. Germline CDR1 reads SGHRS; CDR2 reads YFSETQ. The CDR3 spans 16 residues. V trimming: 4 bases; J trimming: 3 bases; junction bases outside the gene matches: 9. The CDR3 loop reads CASSRRQGGRTDTQYF. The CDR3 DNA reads TGCGCCAGCAGCCGCCGACAGGGGGGTAGGACAGATACGCAGTATTTT.

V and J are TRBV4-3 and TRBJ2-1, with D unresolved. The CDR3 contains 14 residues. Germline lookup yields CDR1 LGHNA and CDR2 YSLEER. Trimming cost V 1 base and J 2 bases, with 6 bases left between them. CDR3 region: CASSQGPTYNEQFF. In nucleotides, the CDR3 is TGCGCCAGCAGCCAAGGTCCCACCTACAATGAGCAGTTCTTC.

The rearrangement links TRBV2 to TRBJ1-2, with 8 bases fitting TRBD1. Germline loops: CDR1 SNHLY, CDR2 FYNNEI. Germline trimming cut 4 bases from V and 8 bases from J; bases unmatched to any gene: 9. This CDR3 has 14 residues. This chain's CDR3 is CASSGGTGTLGYTF. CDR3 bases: TGTGCCAGCAGTGGGGGGACAGGTACTTTAGGCTACACCTTC.

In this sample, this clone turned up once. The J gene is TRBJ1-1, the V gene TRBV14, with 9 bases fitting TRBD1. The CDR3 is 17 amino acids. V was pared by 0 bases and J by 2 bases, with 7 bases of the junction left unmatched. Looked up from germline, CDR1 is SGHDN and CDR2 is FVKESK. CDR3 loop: CASSQDPGTGFNTEAFF. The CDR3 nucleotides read TGTGCCAGCAGCCAAGATCCCGGGACAGGGTTTAACACTGAAGCTTTCTTT.

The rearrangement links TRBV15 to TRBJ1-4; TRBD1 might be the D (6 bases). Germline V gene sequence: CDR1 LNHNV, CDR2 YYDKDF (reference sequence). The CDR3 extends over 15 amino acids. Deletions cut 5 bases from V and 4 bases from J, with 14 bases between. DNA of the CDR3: TGTGCCACCAGCCCTGGGGGCAGCCATAATGAAAAACTGTTTTTT. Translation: CATSPGGSHNEKLFF.

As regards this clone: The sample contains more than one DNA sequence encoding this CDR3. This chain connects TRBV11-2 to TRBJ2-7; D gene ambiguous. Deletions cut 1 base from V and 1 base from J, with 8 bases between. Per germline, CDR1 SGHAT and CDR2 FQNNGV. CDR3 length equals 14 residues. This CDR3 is CASSLGAGSYEQYF. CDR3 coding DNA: TGTGCCAGCAGCTTAGGGGCAGGTTCCTACGAGCAGTACTTC. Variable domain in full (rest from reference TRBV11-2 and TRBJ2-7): EAGVAQSPRYKIIEKRQSVAFWCNPISGHATLYWYQQILGQGPKLLIQFQNNGVVDDSQLPKDRFSAERLKGVDSTLKIQPAKLEDSAVYLCASSLGAGSYEQYFGPGTRLTVT.

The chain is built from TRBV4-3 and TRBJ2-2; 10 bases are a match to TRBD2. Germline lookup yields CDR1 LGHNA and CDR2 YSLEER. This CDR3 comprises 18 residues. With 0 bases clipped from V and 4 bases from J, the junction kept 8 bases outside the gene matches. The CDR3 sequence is CASSQDKLAGDSTGELFF. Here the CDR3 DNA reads TGCGCCAGCAGCCAAGATAAGCTAGCGGGGGATTCCACCGGGGAGCTGTTTTTT.

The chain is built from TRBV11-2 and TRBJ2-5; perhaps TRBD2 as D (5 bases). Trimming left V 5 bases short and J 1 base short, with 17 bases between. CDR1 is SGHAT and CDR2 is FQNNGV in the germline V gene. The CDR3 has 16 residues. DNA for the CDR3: TGTGCCAGCAGCCAAAAATCGTGGAGGCCCCAAGAGACCCAGTACTTC. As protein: CASSQKSWRPQETQYF.

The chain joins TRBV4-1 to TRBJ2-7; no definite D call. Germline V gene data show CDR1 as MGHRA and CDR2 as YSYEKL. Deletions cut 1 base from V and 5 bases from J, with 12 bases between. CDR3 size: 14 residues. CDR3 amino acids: CASSQVRPGDEQYF. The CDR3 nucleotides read TGCGCCAGCAGCCAAGTACGCCCAGGCGACGAGCAGTACTTC.

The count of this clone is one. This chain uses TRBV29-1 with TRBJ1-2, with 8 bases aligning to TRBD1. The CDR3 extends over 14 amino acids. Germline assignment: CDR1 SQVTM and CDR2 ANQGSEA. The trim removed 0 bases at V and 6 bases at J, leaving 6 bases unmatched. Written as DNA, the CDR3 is TGCAGCGTTGAAGATCAAGGGACAGGAAATGGCTACACCTTC. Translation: CSVEDQGTGNGYTF.

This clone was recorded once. CDR3: CASSKSRQGNTEAFF. CDR3 bases: TGTGCCAGCAGCAAATCTCGGCAGGGGAACACTGAAGCTTTCTTT. The chain has TRBV21-1 and TRBJ1-1; the table's D call, TRBD1, has no DNA check behind it. TRBV21-1 is marked as a pseudogene. This CDR3 is 15 amino acids long.

As DNA, the CDR3 is TGTGCCAGCAGCTTGTCTGGGGAGTGGACTGAAGCTTTCTTT. Residues: CASSLSGEWTEAFF. This chain joins TRBV11-2 and TRBJ1-1, with D hard to call. CDR3 length: 14 amino acids. V was cut by 3 bases and J by 5 bases, with 13 bases left in between. Germline lookup yields CDR1 SGHAT and CDR2 FQNNGV.

The CDR3 DNA reads as TGTGCCAGCAGACCCCGAAAGGACAGCTGGAACACTGAAGCTTTCTTT. This sequence encodes CASRPRKDSWNTEAFF. J is TRBJ1-1 and V is TRBV7-2; the D gene is possibly TRBD1 (6 bases). The germline V and J ends were trimmed by 6 bases and 1 base, with 18 bases remaining between them. This CDR3 has 16 residues. Germline V gives CDR1 SGHTA, CDR2 FQGNSA.

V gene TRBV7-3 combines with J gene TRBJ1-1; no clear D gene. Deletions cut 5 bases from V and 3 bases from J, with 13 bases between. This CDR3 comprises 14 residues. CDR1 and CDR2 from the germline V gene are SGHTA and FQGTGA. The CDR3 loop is CASSPVGRDTEAFF. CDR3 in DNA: TGTGCCAGCAGCCCGGTGGGGAGGGACACTGAAGCTTTCTTT. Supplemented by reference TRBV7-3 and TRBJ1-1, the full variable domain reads GAGVSQTPSNKVTEKGKYVELRCDPISGHTALYWYRQSLGQGPEFLIYFQGTGAADDSGLPNDRFFAVRPEGSVSTLKIQRTERGDSAVYLCASSPVGRDTEAFFGQGTRLTVV.

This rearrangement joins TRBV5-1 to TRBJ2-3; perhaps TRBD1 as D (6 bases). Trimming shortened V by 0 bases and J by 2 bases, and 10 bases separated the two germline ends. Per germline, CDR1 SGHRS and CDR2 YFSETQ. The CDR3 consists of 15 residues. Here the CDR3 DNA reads TGCGCCAGCAGCTTGGACAGGGCGGACACAGATACGCAGTATTTT. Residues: CASSLDRADTDTQYF.

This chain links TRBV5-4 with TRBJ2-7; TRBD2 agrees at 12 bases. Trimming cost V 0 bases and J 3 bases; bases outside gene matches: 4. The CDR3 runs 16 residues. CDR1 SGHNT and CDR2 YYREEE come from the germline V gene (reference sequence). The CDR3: CASSLAASGGVYEQYF. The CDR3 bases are TGTGCCAGCAGCTTGGCGGCTAGCGGGGGGGTCTACGAGCAGTACTTC.

The CDR3 loop is CASSDVRQTGNTIYF. CDR3 DNA: TGTGCCAGCAGTGACGTCCGACAGACTGGAAACACCATATATTTT. This chain joins TRBV6-1 and TRBJ1-3, with D perhaps matching TRBD1 (5 bases). CDR3 length equals 15 residues. Germline CDR1 and CDR2: MNHNS and SASEGT. V was clipped by 3 bases and J by 2 bases, with 11 bases between them.

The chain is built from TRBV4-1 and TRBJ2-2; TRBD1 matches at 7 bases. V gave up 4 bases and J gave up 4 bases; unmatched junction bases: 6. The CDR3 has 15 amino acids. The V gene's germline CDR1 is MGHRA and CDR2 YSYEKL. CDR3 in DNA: TGCGCCAGCAGCCCAGGGGGAACGGGCACCGGGGAGCTGTTTTTT. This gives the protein CASSPGGTGTGELFF.

The CDR3 coding sequence is TGCGCCAGCAGCAAGGGAGAGGGCGGGAATGAGCAGTTCTTC. It specifies CASSKGEGGNEQFF. This sequence joins TRBV5-1 and TRBJ2-1, with D possibly matching TRBD2 (5 bases). Trimming removed 4 bases from V and 7 bases from J, with 15 bases in between. This CDR3 has 14 amino acids. Germline CDR1 SGHRS, CDR2 YFSETQ.

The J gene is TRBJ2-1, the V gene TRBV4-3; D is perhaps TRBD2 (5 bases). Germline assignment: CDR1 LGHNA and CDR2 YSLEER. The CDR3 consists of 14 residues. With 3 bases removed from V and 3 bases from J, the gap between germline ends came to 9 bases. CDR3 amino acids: CASSQTGNYNEQFF. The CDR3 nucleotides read TGCGCCAGCAGCCAGACCGGGAACTACAATGAGCAGTTCTTC.

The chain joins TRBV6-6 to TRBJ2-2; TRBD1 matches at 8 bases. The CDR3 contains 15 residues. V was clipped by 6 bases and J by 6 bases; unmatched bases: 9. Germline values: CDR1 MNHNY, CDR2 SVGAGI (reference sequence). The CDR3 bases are TGTGCCAGCAGCATCAGGGGGCAGGTGGCCGGGGAGCTGTTTTTT. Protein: CASSIRGQVAGELFF.